Listed below are T cell receptor beta chains from one sample, sequenced in a study of identifying expanded T cells in peripheral blood. Only in-frame clones appear in the TCRdb table, and some are missing; sequencing was by immunoSEQ multiplex PCR. The sample lists roughly 100,000 clones, 88% seen once, with about 4% in the top ten. Specimen: blood. The origin of the receptors is a person aged 18 to 75 in good health. The CDR3 runs from the conserved cysteine through the conserved F or W. Each record gives: V gene, J gene, D gene, clone size, CDR3 DNA, CDR3 protein. D genes are given only for firm matches. Not all rows give a size; the values are once, few, many and, for expanded clones, a class.

TRBV6-5	TRBJ1-1	NA	NA	TGTGCCAGCAGTTTGGGGGGCCACACTGAAGCTTTCTTT	CASSLGGHTEAFF
TRBV28	TRBJ2-1	TRBD1	NA	TGTGCCAGCAGAAGTTCCGGGGGGACAGGGGAAAAGAATGAGCAGTTCTTC	CASRSSGGTGEKNEQFF
TRBV7-9	TRBJ2-3	TRBD1	NA	TGTGCCAGCAGACAGACAGGGACCACAGATACGCAGTATTTT	CASRQTGTTDTQYF
TRBV7-2	TRBJ2-4	TRBD2	once	TGTGCCAGCAGCCGCGGGGGGGGCATTCAGTACTTC	CASSRGGGIQYF
TRBV5-4	TRBJ2-6	NA	once	TGTGCCAGCACCACAGGGACGTTCGGGGCCAACGTCCTGACTTTC	CASTTGTFGANVLTF
TRBV4-2	TRBJ2-7	TRBD1	NA	TGTGCCAGCAGCCAGACTCCGGGACAGTCAGACGAGCAGTACTTC	CASSQTPGQSDEQYF
TRBV9	TRBJ2-5	NA	NA	TGTGCCAGCAGCGTAGCAATTCATGGAGGGGAGACCCAGTACTTC	CASSVAIHGGETQYF
TRBV6-1	TRBJ2-1	NA	NA	TGTGCCAGCAGTGAAGCCGGGACGGTGGACAATGAGCAGTTCTTC	CASSEAGTVDNEQFF
TRBV5-1	TRBJ1-2	NA	NA	TGCGCCAGCAGCTTGGGTTCTGGCGATGGCTACACCTTC	CASSLGSGDGYTF
TRBV7-9	TRBJ1-1	NA	NA	TGTGCCAGCAGCTTTCCGGCGGCTAACACTGAAGCTTTCTTT	CASSFPAANTEAFF
TRBV27	TRBJ2-1	NA	NA	TGTGCCAGCAGTTTCCGGGGAGTACAGTTCTTC	CASSFRGVQFF
TRBV19	TRBJ2-1	TRBD2	few	TGTGCCAGTAGTATCAGACTAGCGGCAACGGGTAATGAGCAGTTCTTC	CASSIRLAATGNEQFF
TRBV28	TRBJ2-3	TRBD1	NA	TGTGCCAGCACTCTTTCGTTTGACAGGGTGACAGATACGCAGTATTTT	CASTLSFDRVTDTQYF
TRBV2	TRBJ1-6	TRBD1	NA	TGTGCCAGCAGTGATCTCGGGACAGATAATTCACCCCTCCACTTT	CASSDLGTDNSPLHF
TRBV10-3	TRBJ2-1	NA	NA	TGTGCCATCAGTGAGTTGGCGGAGACGCAGTTCTTC	CAISELAETQFF
TRBV6-5	TRBJ2-7	TRBD1	NA	TGTGCCAGCGGGAGACAGGGGGGATACGAGCAGTACTTC	CASGRQGGYEQYF
TRBV5-1	TRBJ2-7	TRBD2	NA	TGCGCCAGCAGCTTTAGCGGGGGAACCACCTACGAGCAGTACTTC	CASSFSGGTTYEQYF
TRBV4-3	TRBJ2-1	TRBD2	NA	TGCGCCAGCAGCCAAGACCCGGGACTAGCGGGATTTGAGCAGTTCTTC	CASSQDPGLAGFEQFF
TRBV28	TRBJ2-5	NA	NA	TGTGCCAGCAGTTTATCCGGGAAGGGGCATGGAGGGACCCAGTACTTC	CASSLSGKGHGGTQYF
TRBV11-2	TRBJ2-1	NA	NA	TGTGCCAGCAGCTTAACGGGGCTCCATAGTGAGCAGTTCTTC	CASSLTGLHSEQFF
TRBV9	TRBJ2-7	NA	NA	TGTGCCAGCAGCCCGGGGGACGGCTACGAGCAGTACTTC	CASSPGDGYEQYF
TRBV5-1	TRBJ2-5	NA	once	TGCGCCAGCAGCCTCCCTCTACCGCAGGGAGGAGAGACCCAGTACTTC	CASSLPLPQGGETQYF
TRBV7-2	TRBJ2-1	TRBD2	NA	TGTGCCAGCAGCTCCATCGTCATGACTAGCGGGAGTTCTCATGAGCAGTTCTTC	CASSSIVMTSGSSHEQFF
TRBV10-2	TRBJ1-5	NA	many	TGCGCCAGCAATACAGGGTTCAATCAGCCCCAGCATTTT	CASNTGFNQPQHF
TRBV20-1	TRBJ2-5	NA	NA	TGCAGTGAGACTAGGCAGACCCAGTACTTC	CSETRQTQYF
TRBV13	TRBJ2-5	TRBD2	NA	TGTGCCAGCAGCTTACAAAGCGGGAATGGCCAAGAGACCCAGTACTTC	CASSLQSGNGQETQYF
TRBV2	TRBJ1-4	NA	NA	TGTGCCAGCAGTGAACCGTCAGGGAGAGCAACTAATGAAAAACTGTTTTTT	CASSEPSGRATNEKLFF
TRBV2	TRBJ1-1	NA	NA	TGTGCCAGCAGCGCTTTGCGGGGGAACACTGAAGCTTTCTTT	CASSALRGNTEAFF
TRBV30	TRBJ2-3	NA	NA	TGTGCCTGGAATAAGGGGGAGGCCGGAGATACGCAGTATTTT	CAWNKGEAGDTQYF
TRBV6-6	TRBJ1-2	TRBD1	few	TGTGCCGTCCAGGGACAGGGTAATGGCTACACCTTC	CAVQGQGNGYTF